This TCR beta chain was captured in a study of blood T cell repertoires in COVID-19. The data were produced by immunoSEQ multiplex PCR, yet TCRdb's version contains in-frame clones alone and is incomplete. The sample includes around 150,000 clones, approximately 83% of them seen just once. The CDR3 totals 14 residues. Germline trimming cut 6 bases from V and 9 bases from J; bases unmatched to any gene: 9. The germline CDR1 and CDR2 sequences are MDHEN and SYDVKM. This clone appeared a few times. The J gene is TRBJ1-2, the V gene TRBV28; 11 bases agree with TRBD1. This receptor was identified in a woman aged 55-75 years who had recovered from COVID-19. Input material: PBMCs or T cells enriched from blood (not recorded which). The CDR3 DNA reads as TGTGCCAGCAGCTATAGGACAGGGGGCGGGAGCTACACCTTC. It encodes CASSYRTGGGSYTF.